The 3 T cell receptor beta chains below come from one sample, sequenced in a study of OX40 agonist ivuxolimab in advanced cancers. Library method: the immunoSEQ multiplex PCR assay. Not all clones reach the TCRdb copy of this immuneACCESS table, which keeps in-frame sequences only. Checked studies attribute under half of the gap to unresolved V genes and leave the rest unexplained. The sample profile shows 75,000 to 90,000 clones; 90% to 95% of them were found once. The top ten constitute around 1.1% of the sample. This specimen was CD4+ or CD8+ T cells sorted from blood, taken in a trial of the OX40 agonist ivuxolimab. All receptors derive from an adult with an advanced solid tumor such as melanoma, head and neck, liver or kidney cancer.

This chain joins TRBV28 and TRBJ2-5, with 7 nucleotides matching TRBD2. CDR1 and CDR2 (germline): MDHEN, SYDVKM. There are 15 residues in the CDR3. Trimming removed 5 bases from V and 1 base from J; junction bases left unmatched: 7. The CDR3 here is CASSPALAVQETQYF. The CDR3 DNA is TGTGCCAGCAGTCCCGCCCTAGCGGTCCAAGAGACCCAGTACTTC.

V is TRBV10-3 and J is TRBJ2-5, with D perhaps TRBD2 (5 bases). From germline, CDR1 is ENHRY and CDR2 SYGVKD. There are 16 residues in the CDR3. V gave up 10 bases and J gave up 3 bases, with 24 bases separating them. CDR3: CATSPSVGIEEETQYF. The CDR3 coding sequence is TGTGCCACCAGCCCCTCGGTCGGGATAGAAGAAGAGACCCAGTACTTC.

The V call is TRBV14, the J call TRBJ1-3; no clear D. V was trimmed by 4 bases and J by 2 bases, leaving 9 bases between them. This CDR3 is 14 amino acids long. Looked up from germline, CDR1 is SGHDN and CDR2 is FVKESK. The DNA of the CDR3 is TGTGCCAGCAGCCGCTCAAGGGCTGGAAACACCATATATTTT. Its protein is CASSRSRAGNTIYF.